Listed here is a single TCR beta chain. The target antigen is unknown. The source of the sample is a study of cytomegalovirus exposure and HLA in healthy donors. Overall study findings and caveats: The study designated roughly 160 TCR beta chains cytomegalovirus-associated. It is likely that the observed cluster of highly shared sequence variants was a sequencing artifact. According to a later analysis, most TCR beta chains associated with CMV appeared HLA-restricted. Indistinguishable V segments such as TRBV6-2 and TRBV6-3 were excluded.

J lost 11 bases, V lost 5 bases, and 12 bases had no gene match. The CDR3 loop spans 14 amino acids. The germline V gene encodes CDR1 SGHTA and CDR2 FQGNSA. The PCR ran on 60 Vbeta and 13 Jbeta primers. The method was immunoSEQ multiplex PCR; TCRdb's version includes in-frame clones alone and lacks a portion of them. The sample holds about 160,000 clones, just under 80% seen once. The source material was PBMCs. This clonotype was obtained from a man aged 18 to 30 in good health and CMV-seropositive. The chain joins TRBV7-2 to TRBJ2-5; 9 nucleotides match TRBD1. CDR3 sequence reads: CASSPRRDREVQYF. In DNA form, the CDR3 reads TGTGCCAGCAGCCCGCGGCGGGACAGGGAAGTACAGTACTTC.